Listed below are T cell receptor beta chains from one sample, sequenced in a study of cytomegalovirus exposure and HLA in healthy donors. Method: immunoSEQ multiplex PCR; TCRdb's copy keeps in-frame clones and lacks some. The data hold around 130,000 clones, with 65% to 90% observed a single time. Sequencing used PBMCs. The receptor set was obtained from a female donor in good health and CMV-seronegative. CDR3s include the opening cysteine and the closing phenylalanine or tryptophan. Fields, in order: J gene, V gene, CDR3 protein.

>TRBJ1-1|TRBV30
CASASGGSRTEAFF
>TRBJ1-2|TRBV7-2
CASSPTVGQGYGYTF
>TRBJ1-1|TRBV4-1
CASSQERGNTEAFF
>TRBJ1-4|TRBV6-5
CASSYSRGNEKLFF
>TRBJ1-1|TRBV6-6
CASSFRQTEAFF
>TRBJ1-2|TRBV6-5
CASTQGPLYGYTF
>TRBJ1-1|TRBV11-2
CASSLGGLGGAFF
>TRBJ1-2|TRBV7-9
CASSLVDRAGGYTF
>TRBJ2-2|TRBV7-9
CASTRTGESTGELFF
>TRBJ2-7|TRBV27
CASSLRGLSYEQYF
>TRBJ1-2|TRBV6-5
CASSSAIYGYTF
>TRBJ2-7|TRBV4-2
CASSQGTGGREQYF
>TRBJ2-3|TRBV5-4
CASSSRERTDTQYF
>TRBJ2-3|TRBV20-1
CSAPVTDTQYF
>TRBJ2-5|TRBV7-9
CASSLALDRYQETQYF
>TRBJ2-7|TRBV19
CASSIADRNYEQYF
>TRBJ2-3|TRBV7-9
CASSSGGARDTQYF
>TRBJ2-7|TRBV11-2
CASSLAGQNYF
>TRBJ2-5|TRBV4-1
CASSRLAVQETQYF
>TRBJ1-1|TRBV29-1
CSVRTGRMNTEAFF
>TRBJ2-1|TRBV7-8
CASSGEGTSLYNEQFF
>TRBJ2-7|TRBV27
CASSLSSGYEQYF
>TRBJ2-2|TRBV6-1
CASGRLITGELFF
>TRBJ1-1|TRBV5-4
CASSLRWPAGAEAFF
>TRBJ2-1|TRBV30
CAWNLLAGGYNEQFF
>TRBJ1-5|TRBV7-9
CASSLGQEDNQPQHF
>TRBJ1-2|TRBV4-1
CASSQDLWRELSANYGYTF
>TRBJ2-7|TRBV13
CASSPPSGTDYEQYF
>TRBJ1-1|TRBV19
CASSKGQSYTEAFF
>TRBJ1-1|TRBV6-5
CASSWDRAHMNTEAFF
>TRBJ2-5|TRBV2
CASSEDFTETQYF
>TRBJ2-5|TRBV6-5
CASRYRGLQETQYF
>TRBJ2-7|TRBV7-9
CASSYGQPDYEQYF
>TRBJ1-1|TRBV6-5
CASSLPGQNTEAFF
>TRBJ2-1|TRBV28
CASSLGARKEQFF
>TRBJ2-5|TRBV6-5
CASSTRTAYQETQYF
>TRBJ2-2|TRBV28
CASSSPRQGTGELFF
>TRBJ2-1|TRBV2
CASRAHSGRDAEQFF
>TRBJ1-1|TRBV27
CASSTGMANTEAFF
>TRBJ2-7|TRBV21-1
CASSTATGTVASYEQYF
>TRBJ2-3|TRBV5-1
CASSSSSGSTDTQYF
>TRBJ2-7|TRBV29-1
CSVVLAGRQSYEQYF
>TRBJ2-5|TRBV7-9
CASSSPGDRYQETQYF
>TRBJ1-5|TRBV28
CASRPLGQGAPGQPQHF
>TRBJ1-2|TRBV7-9
CASGEEKVQGYTF
>TRBJ1-1|TRBV11-2
CASSLGASVEAFF
>TRBJ2-1|TRBV7-6
CASSLSGFDNEQFF